The 32 T cell receptor beta chains given below trace back to one sample, sequenced in a study of blood T cell repertoires in COVID-19. Profiled with immunoSEQ multiplex PCR; TCRdb holds only in-frame clones, not every one. The sample includes approximately 150,000 clones, roughly four fifths of them seen just once. Sequences were obtained from peripheral blood. These TCRs come from a man in his sixties or seventies with active or convalescent COVID-19.

The table lists this clone with a few counts. The V gene is TRBV29-1, the J gene TRBJ1-1, with 7 bases lining up with TRBD1. CDR1 SQVTM and CDR2 ANQGSEA come from the germline V gene. The ends lost 1 base at V and 7 bases at J; junction bases unmatched: 12. The length of the CDR3 is 15 residues. CDR3 amino acids: CSVEGQGGRVDEAFF. CDR3 sequence (DNA): TGCAGCGTTGAAGGCCAAGGGGGCAGGGTCGATGAAGCTTTCTTT.

This clone was counted only a few times. The V gene is TRBV7-9, the J gene TRBJ2-7; D is unclear. Germline CDR1 SEHNR, CDR2 FQNEAQ (reference sequence). V was trimmed by 4 bases and J by 2 bases, leaving 21 bases between them. CDR3 size: 17 residues. CDR3 amino acids: CASSSIDTSFRPYEQYF. Written as DNA, the CDR3 is TGTGCCAGCAGCTCGATCGACACAAGCTTCCGCCCCTACGAGCAGTACTTC.

The chain recombines TRBV5-5 with TRBJ1-4, with D perhaps TRBD1 (5 bases). Germline V gene lookup returns CDR1 SGHKS and CDR2 YYEKEE (reference sequence). Trimming cost V 0 bases and J 1 base, with 10 bases left between them. The CDR3 extends over 16 amino acids. CDR3 residues: CASSLGGGVTNEKLFF. As DNA, the CDR3 is TGTGCCAGCAGCTTGGGCGGAGGGGTAACTAATGAAAAACTGTTTTTT.

This chain uses TRBV5-1 with TRBJ2-1; 9 nucleotides line up with TRBD2. CDR1 and CDR2 from the germline V gene are SGHRS and YFSETQ. The CDR3 runs to 16 residues. V lost 2 bases and J lost 12; bases outside the gene matches: 15. The CDR3 region is CASSFDAGGPMVGQFF. CDR3 DNA: TGCGCCAGCAGCTTCGATGCGGGAGGGCCGATGGTGGGGCAGTTCTTC.

The chain has TRBV10-2 and TRBJ2-2, with 9 bases fitting TRBD2. The CDR3 is 15 amino acids. Germline V lookup: CDR1 WSHSY, CDR2 SAAADI. With V trimmed by 6 bases and J by 5 bases, 7 bases remained unmatched. The CDR3 DNA reads as TGCGCCAGCAGGGTTAGCGGGAGTTTTACCGGGGAGCTGTTTTTT. Protein: CASRVSGSFTGELFF.

CDR3 sequence (DNA): TGTGCCAGCAGCTCCGCGGGACTAGCGGGAGAAGGTACGCAGTATTTT. The encoded protein is CASSSAGLAGEGTQYF. The chain combines TRBV13 with TRBJ2-3, with 14 bases lining up with TRBD2. CDR3 length: 16 amino acids. V was clipped by 4 bases and J by 8 bases; unmatched bases: 8. The germline gives CDR1 PRHDT, CDR2 FYEKMQ (reference sequence).

V and J are TRBV5-1 and TRBJ1-1; 7 bases fit TRBD1. The CDR3 runs to 15 residues. V lost 4 bases, J lost 0 bases, and 6 bases stayed unmatched. Germline V gene sequence: CDR1 SGHRS, CDR2 YFSETQ. CDR3 DNA sequence: TGCGCCAGCAGCAAGGGGGCAGGGATGAACACTGAAGCTTTCTTT. The encoded protein is CASSKGAGMNTEAFF. Drawing the rest from reference TRBV5-1 and TRBJ1-1, the complete variable domain is KAGVTQTPRYLIKTRGQQVTLSCSPISGHRSVSWYQQTPGQGLQFLFEYFSETQRNKGNFPGRFSGRQFSNSRSEMNVSTLELGDSALYLCASSKGAGMNTEAFFGQGTRLTVV.

The CDR3: CASSQRQGGETQYF. CDR3 sequence (DNA): TGTGCCAGCTCACAACGACAGGGAGGAGAGACCCAGTACTTC. The genes are TRBV18 and TRBJ2-5; tentative D call: TRBD1 (7 bases). V gave up 4 bases and J gave up 4 bases, with 13 bases separating them. This CDR3 has 14 amino acids. Germline CDR1 and CDR2: KGHSH and LQKENI.

This chain uses TRBV5-1 with TRBJ2-2; D remains unclear. Germline loops: CDR1 SGHRS, CDR2 YFSETQ. The CDR3 consists of 13 residues. Trimming shortened V by 4 bases and J by 4 bases, and 8 bases separated the two germline ends. CDR3 protein: CASSSTPTGELFF. The DNA for the CDR3 is TGCGCCAGCAGCAGTACACCCACCGGGGAGCTGTTTTTT.

The chain recombines TRBV19 with TRBJ1-5; perhaps TRBD1 as D (6 bases). CDR1 and CDR2 (germline): LNHDA, SQIVND (reference sequence). This CDR3 is 14 amino acids long. V lost 3 bases and J 6 bases, leaving 12 bases between the germline ends. Written as DNA, the CDR3 is TGTGCCAGTAGTATCGCGGGGGCAAGTCAGCCCCAGCATTTT. The encoded protein is CASSIAGASQPQHF.

The chain couples TRBV7-2 to TRBJ1-1; unclear D gene. This CDR3 comprises 16 residues. V shed 4 bases and J shed 5 bases, with 20 bases lying between them. CDR1 is SGHTA and CDR2 is FQGNSA in the germline V gene. Here the CDR3 reads CASSSSWTEIRTEAFF. CDR3 in DNA: TGTGCCAGCAGCTCCTCTTGGACTGAGATAAGGACTGAAGCTTTCTTT.

This chain links TRBV5-1 with TRBJ2-7, with 9 bases matching TRBD1. The CDR3 runs to 15 residues. V trimming: 4 bases; J trimming: 5 bases; junction bases outside the gene matches: 10. The germline V gene has CDR1 SGHRS and CDR2 YFSETQ. The CDR3 here is CASSPGTGWRDEQYF. DNA for the CDR3: TGCGCCAGCAGCCCCGGGACAGGGTGGAGGGACGAGCAGTACTTC.

The rearrangement links TRBV7-2 to TRBJ1-5; 8 nucleotides line up with TRBD1. CDR1 SGHTA and CDR2 FQGNSA come from the germline V gene. This CDR3 comprises 19 residues. J lost 3 bases, V lost 5 bases, and 18 bases had no gene match. In DNA, the CDR3 is TGTGCCAGCAGCCCAAACCCTGGGAGGACAGGGATGTACAATCAGCCCCAGCATTTT. Amino acids: CASSPNPGRTGMYNQPQHF.

This clone was recorded a few times. The chain recombines TRBV19 with TRBJ2-5; D might be TRBD2 (6 bases). Germline CDR1 and CDR2: LNHDA and SQIVND (reference sequence). Between the trimmed V and J ends, which lost 3 bases and 4 bases, there was a span of 12 bases. The CDR3 is 14 amino acids. The CDR3 reads CASSIVRGGETQYF. The DNA of the CDR3 is TGTGCCAGTAGTATTGTGAGGGGAGGAGAGACCCAGTACTTC.

V gene TRBV5-1 combines with J gene TRBJ2-7; 8 bases are shared with TRBD1. V was pared by 4 bases and J by 4 bases, with 7 bases of the junction left unmatched. CDR3 size: 14 residues. CDR1 and CDR2 from the germline V gene are SGHRS and YFSETQ. As DNA, the CDR3 is TGCGCCAGCAGCCATGGACAGGGAGGATACGAGCAGTACTTC. It is translated as CASSHGQGGYEQYF.

The chain recombines TRBV5-1 with TRBJ2-3; D is undetermined. The length of the CDR3 is 16 residues. The ends were cut back, 0 bases at V and 0 bases at J, with 11 bases in the middle. Looked up from germline, CDR1 is SGHRS and CDR2 is YFSETQ. This CDR3 reads CASSLGVEASTDTQYF. CDR3 DNA sequence: TGCGCCAGCAGCTTGGGGGTTGAGGCTAGCACAGATACGCAGTATTTT. The complete variable domain, with remaining parts taken from reference TRBV5-1 and TRBJ2-3, reads KAGVTQTPRYLIKTRGQQVTLSCSPISGHRSVSWYQQTPGQGLQFLFEYFSETQRNKGNFPGRFSGRQFSNSRSEMNVSTLELGDSALYLCASSLGVEASTDTQYFGPGTRLTVL.

The gene calls are TRBV19 and TRBJ2-2, with TRBD1 as a possible D gene (5 bases). Per the germline V gene, CDR1 is LNHDA and CDR2 is SQIVND (reference sequence). There are 14 residues in the CDR3. V was pared by 3 bases and J by 4 bases, with 9 bases between. The CDR3 spells CASSIGRVTGELFF. The CDR3 DNA follows: TGTGCCAGTAGTATTGGCAGGGTCACCGGGGAGCTGTTTTTT.

Only one count was recorded for this clone. This sequence joins TRBV6-2 or TRBV6-3 and TRBJ2-7; D is perhaps TRBD2 (5 bases). This CDR3 region has 15 residues. The V end was cut by 6 bases, the J end by 2 bases, with 17 bases between. CDR1 is MNHEY, CDR2 SVGEGT, per germline. The CDR3 loop reads CASSPGLIPTYEQYF. CDR3 coding DNA: TGTGCCAGCAGCCCAGGACTGATACCCACCTACGAGCAGTACTTC.

This chain joins TRBV2 and TRBJ2-5; TRBD2 might be the D (6 bases). CDR3 size: 13 residues. V was shortened by 11 bases and J by 5 bases, with 18 bases between the two germline ends. Germline V gene data show CDR1 as SNHLY and CDR2 as FYNNEI. CDR3 sequence reads: CASAGLEGETQYF. CDR3 nucleotide sequence: TGTGCCTCCGCGGGGTTGGAAGGGGAGACCCAGTACTTC.

The chain combines TRBV19 with TRBJ1-1; no reliable D call. The germline gives CDR1 LNHDA, CDR2 SQIVND (reference sequence). V dropped 3 bases and J dropped 2 bases, with 7 bases sitting between them. The CDR3 is 13 amino acids. The CDR3 DNA reads TGTGCCAGTAGTATTGGGCCCAACACTGAAGCTTTCTTT. Translating it yields CASSIGPNTEAFF.

The gene calls are TRBV7-6 and TRBJ1-5, with a tentative D call TRBD1 (6 bases). From germline, CDR1 is SGHVS and CDR2 FNYEAQ. Trimming took off 2 bases at V and 6 bases at J, with 14 bases between the two ends. The CDR3 spans 15 residues. The chain's CDR3 is CASSLMSGDFQPQHF. In nucleotides, the CDR3 is TGTGCCAGCAGCTTAATGTCAGGGGATTTTCAGCCCCAGCATTTT.

In nucleotides, the CDR3 is TGTGCCAGCAGCTTTCGGACAGGGTGGAGCTATGGCTACACCTTC. Protein product: CASSFRTGWSYGYTF. The rearrangement uses TRBV5-8 and TRBJ1-2; 8 bases are shared with TRBD1. The CDR3 has 15 residues. Trimming removed 2 bases from V and 4 bases from J; junction bases left unmatched: 7. Germline V gene sequence: CDR1 SGHTS, CDR2 YDEGEE.

The chain recombines TRBV5-4 with TRBJ2-5, with 10 bases fitting TRBD2. CDR3 length: 14 residues. CDR1 is SGHNT and CDR2 is YYREEE in the germline V gene (reference sequence). V was pared by 5 bases and J by 5 bases, with 6 bases of the junction left unmatched. This CDR3 reads CASSSLAGVETQYF. The CDR3 nucleotides are TGTGCCAGCAGTTCCCTAGCGGGAGTTGAGACCCAGTACTTC.

This chain links TRBV5-4 with TRBJ2-2, with 7 bases lining up with TRBD2. The V gene end was trimmed by 0 bases and the J gene end by 2 bases; junction bases not matched to a gene: 13. This CDR3 spans 19 amino acids. Per the germline V gene, CDR1 is SGHNT and CDR2 is YYREEE (reference sequence). CDR3 protein: CASSLGWFGGGRNTGELFF. In nucleotides, the CDR3 is TGTGCCAGCAGCTTGGGATGGTTCGGTGGCGGGAGAAACACCGGGGAGCTGTTTTTT.

The gene calls are TRBV7-2 and TRBJ2-7; 7 bases line up with TRBD2. Germline lookup yields CDR1 SGHTA and CDR2 FQGNSA. J lost 5 bases, V lost 5 bases, and 12 bases had no gene match. This CDR3 is 15 amino acids long. CDR3 in amino acids: CASSRGWRESDEQYF. The CDR3 DNA follows: TGTGCCAGCAGCCGGGGCTGGCGGGAGTCGGACGAGCAGTACTTC.

The chain links TRBV4-3 to TRBJ2-2, with 8 nucleotides matching TRBD1. Germline values: CDR1 LGHNA, CDR2 YSLEER. Trimming removed 1 base from V and 0 bases from J; junction bases left unmatched: 16. The CDR3 loop spans 21 amino acids. The CDR3 sequence is CASSQVIPRTGQIANTGELFF. The DNA of the CDR3 is TGCGCCAGCAGCCAAGTTATACCGCGGACAGGGCAAATCGCGAACACCGGGGAGCTGTTTTTT.

Comments on this clone: The identical CDR3 is also encoded by other nucleotide sequences in the sample. The CDR3: CASSTATYEQYF. The CDR3 region has the DNA TGTGCCAGCAGCACAGCCACCTACGAGCAGTACTTC. The chain combines TRBV6-2 or TRBV6-3 with TRBJ2-7; D not certain. The germline gives CDR1 MNHEY, CDR2 SVGEGT. This CDR3 has 12 amino acids. Trimming shortened V by 6 bases and J by 2 bases, and 8 bases separated the two germline ends.

Details on this clone: Different DNA sequences within this sample yield the same CDR3. The chain employs TRBV5-1 and TRBJ2-1; no clear D gene. The germline V gene has CDR1 SGHRS and CDR2 YFSETQ. V gave up 0 bases and J gave up 3 bases, with 4 bases separating them. The CDR3 has 13 amino acids. The CDR3 nucleotides read TGCGCCAGCAGCTTGGACAGCTACAATGAGCAGTTCTTC. This gives the protein CASSLDSYNEQFF.

Comments on this clone: The same CDR3 is also encoded by other DNA sequences in this sample. This chain connects TRBV27 to TRBJ1-2; the D gene is possibly TRBD1 (5 bases). There are 13 residues in the CDR3. The germline gives CDR1 MNHEY, CDR2 SMNVEV (reference sequence). V was pared by 3 bases and J by 2 bases, with 7 bases between. This chain's CDR3 is CASSLRDNYGYTF. CDR3 coding DNA: TGTGCCAGCAGTTTGCGGGACAACTATGGCTACACCTTC.

This chain links TRBV20-1 with TRBJ1-1, with D perhaps TRBD1 (5 bases). The CDR3 has 11 amino acids. CDR1 is DFQATT and CDR2 is SNEGSKA in the germline V gene (reference sequence). CDR3 in amino acids: CSLREDTEAFF. Written as DNA, the CDR3 is TGCAGCCTCAGGGAGGACACTGAAGCTTTCTTT.

The rearrangement uses TRBV9 and TRBJ2-7, with TRBD1 matching 12 bases. The V segment lost 3 bases and the J segment 4 bases; nucleotides outside the gene matches: 5. CDR1 is SGDLS, CDR2 YYNGEE, per germline. This CDR3 spans 15 amino acids. The chain's CDR3 is CASSAGTGGEYEQYF. DNA for the CDR3: TGTGCCAGCAGCGCCGGGACAGGGGGCGAGTACGAGCAGTACTTC. Full variable domain (missing parts from reference TRBV9 and TRBJ2-7): DSGVTQTPKHLITATGQRVTLRCSPRSGDLSVYWYQQSLDQGLQFLIQYYNGEERAKGNILERFSAQQFPDLHSELNLSSLELGDSALYFCASSAGTGGEYEQYFGPGTRLTVT.

The V call is TRBV25-1, the J call TRBJ1-1; no definite D call. Looked up from germline, CDR1 is MGHDK and CDR2 is SYGVNS. V was pared by 3 bases and J by 0 bases, with 5 bases between. The CDR3 is 13 amino acids. The CDR3 spells CASSDPVNTEAFF. The CDR3 DNA reads TGTGCCAGCAGTGATCCGGTGAACACTGAAGCTTTCTTT.